Listed here is a single T cell receptor (beta chain). What antigen it recognizes has not been identified. Base qualities are not provided; no much larger clone lies one nucleotide away. Taken from cysteine to phenylalanine, the CDR3 has 15 residues. Only the CDR3 DNA is retained, 45 bases long and in frame from the first base. CDR1 SGHNT and CDR2 YYREEE were looked up in the germline V gene (reference sequence). Trimming accounts for 4 bases at V and 0 bases at J, while the number of junction bases matched to no gene is 6. Each collaborating institution followed its own protocols to collect whole blood in K2EDTA tubes. For TCRbeta analysis, collaborators shipped samples as frozen whole blood, isolated PBMCs, or DNA extracted from either of those sample types. These data are taken from a study of blood T cell repertoires in COVID-19 (dated by TCRdb to about 2020). At the level of the whole study: Samples from collaborators originated in the United States, Italy and Spain and spanned both the acute and convalescent phases of COVID-19. Where available, HLA class I and class II types were obtained from metadata supplied by the sample provider rather than from assay-based typing. The prospective study material was composed of cDNA or gDNA derived from T cells, B-cell-depleted T cells, or PBMCs. Subjects who had been exposed to COVID-19, were actively infected with it, or had recovered from it provided the deeply sampled blood TCRbeta repertoires that made up the dataset. The sample metadata nearly always contained a de-identified subject ID, COVID-19 status, age in years and sex. The samples were drawn from the first 160 participants of the ongoing ImmuneRACE study and from 950 to 1,500 subjects provided by 6 global collaborators. The repertoires were released in a freely available public database intended as a resource for research on the immune response to SARS-CoV-2. What the work shows at the level of the full study, not this receptor alone: How much clinical and demographic metadata was included differed by source and by participant, and the metadata was provided uncurated.

TCRbeta CDR3 regions were amplified from genomic DNA by means of the immunoSEQ Assay, a bias-controlled multiplex PCR. On the study's bioinformatics: The number of nucleated cells in each sample was estimated from the amplification of reference gene primers within the assay. Sequence reads were collapsed and filtered to measure the absolute abundance of every unique TCRbeta CDR3 rearrangement. For each sample, productive Simpson clonality was calculated as the square root of Simpson's diversity index across productive rearrangements. Sourced from immuneACCESS, this table was stored by TCRdb with only in-frame sequences that have V and J called. A share of the clones is absent; for the studies checked, an unresolved V gene accounts for under half, and the remainder has no known explanation. V and J calls and clone size are given by that table; D and trimming were obtained from the DNA. Counted in this sample were around 83,000 clones; about 87% of them appeared once. Approximately 8.1% of the sample comes from the top ten.

The sequence was collected from a man older than 75 with active or convalescent COVID-19. Input material: peripheral blood. The sequence joins TRBV5-4 to TRBJ2-5; 7 bases in the middle match TRBD1. The CDR3 protein sequence reads: CASSPDRLYQETQYF. The bases read TGTGCCAGCAGCCCGGACAGGCTGTACCAAGAGACCCAGTACTTC. When the CDR3 is completed using the reference TRBV5-4 and TRBJ2-5 genes on either side, the full variable domain is ETGVTQSPTHLIKTRGQQVTLRCSSQSGHNTVSWYQQALGQGPQFIFQYYREEENGRGNFPPRFSGLQFPNYSSELNVNALELDDSALYLCASSPDRLYQETQYFGPGTRLLVL.